The clone carrying this TCR beta chain has only one observation. Its antigen remains unidentified. The source of roughly 1.9 micrograms of genomic DNA for TCR beta libraries was cryopreserved PBMCs. The data originate from a study of cytotoxic CD8 clonotypes in ibrutinib-treated CLL. About the study: The authors obtained response samples at a median of around 11 months of treatment, range 6 to 36.

The CDR3 loop spans 15 amino acids. Germline lookup yields CDR1 MDHEN and CDR2 SYDVKM. V shed 5 bases and J 2 bases; nucleotides not matched to a gene: 9. The protocol was immunoSEQ multiplex PCR, while the TCRdb copy is restricted to in-frame clones and leaves out a portion. The table lists approximately 60,000 clones, 45% to 70% of them singletons. Points from the study as a whole: Increased clonality at ibrutinib response gave way to a return toward baseline at progression.

The specimen was PBMCs, collected after 24 months of ibrutinib treatment. The clonotype was recovered from a human donor with chronic lymphocytic leukemia. The chain couples TRBV28 to TRBJ2-7; 7 nucleotides agree with TRBD1. The DNA for the CDR3 is TGTGCCAGCAGTCCGAGGGGGCGACGGGCCTACGAGCAGTACGTC. It is translated as CASSPRGRRAYEQYV.